The 16 T cell receptor beta chains reported below all come from one sample, sequenced in a study of beta chain features in type 1 diabetes. Of the isolated RNA, all was reverse transcribed, and so the sequenced material was expressed TCRB transcripts. Some clones are missing from TCRdb's copy, which holds only in-frame ones; the method was immunoSEQ multiplex PCR. This repertoire shows 350,000 to 450,000 clones, over 12% found once; its top ten account for under 0.02%. Source material: naive CD4+ T cells from blood. The source is a woman aged 18-29 years in good health.

The rearrangement links TRBV6-6 to TRBJ1-2; the D gene is possibly TRBD1 (5 bases). This CDR3 is 14 amino acids long. V dropped 0 bases and J dropped 5 bases, with 10 bases sitting between them. Germline V gene data show CDR1 as MNHNY and CDR2 as SVGAGI (reference sequence). The CDR3 loop reads CASSYSEGQYGYTF. CDR3 nucleotide sequence: TGTGCCAGCAGTTACTCGGAGGGGCAATATGGCTACACCTTC.

This clone turned up a few times. This rearrangement joins TRBV29-1 to TRBJ1-1, with D perhaps matching TRBD1 (6 bases). V was trimmed by 4 bases and J by 1 base, leaving 19 bases between them. The CDR3 contains 16 residues. Germline V gene sequence: CDR1 SQVTM, CDR2 ANQGSEA. The DNA for the CDR3 is TGCAGCGTTGCTCTCAGATTTGGGGGACAGAACACTGAAGCTTTCTTT. Protein sequence: CSVALRFGGQNTEAFF.

The CDR3 DNA sequence: TGTGCCTGGACTAGCGGGATACACAATGAGCAGTTCTTC. Translation gives CAWTSGIHNEQFF. The V and J genes are TRBV30 and TRBJ2-1, with 9 bases that match TRBD2. CDR1 is GTSNPN, CDR2 SVGIG, per germline (reference sequence). The CDR3 loop spans 13 amino acids. The junction had 3 bases not matched to a gene; V was cut back by 4 bases and J by 5 bases.

This clone appeared a few times. This rearrangement joins TRBV30 to TRBJ1-2; tentatively, D is TRBD1 (5 bases). This CDR3 comprises 14 residues. Trimming cost V 3 bases and J 4 bases, with 15 bases left between them. The germline gives CDR1 GTSNPN, CDR2 SVGIG (reference sequence). DNA for the CDR3: TGTGCCTGGAGGCTGGGGCGAGAACCCTATGGCTACACCTTC. Translating gives CAWRLGREPYGYTF.

The V gene is TRBV29-1, the J gene TRBJ1-5; TRBD1 might be the D (5 bases). V was trimmed by 4 bases and J by 2 bases, leaving 12 bases between them. CDR1 SQVTM and CDR2 ANQGSEA come from the germline V gene. The CDR3 runs to 14 residues. CDR3 coding DNA: TGCAGCGTTGCCCAGGGTGACGGCAATCAGCCCCAGCATTTT. Its translation: CSVAQGDGNQPQHF.

The chain couples TRBV29-1 to TRBJ1-1, with 8 bases identical to TRBD1. V lost 3 bases and J lost 10; bases outside the gene matches: 7. The CDR3 loop spans 12 amino acids. Germline-derived CDR1 and CDR2 are SQVTM and ANQGSEA. The CDR3: CSVDSGGWGAFF. Here the CDR3 DNA reads TGCAGCGTTGATTCAGGGGGCTGGGGAGCTTTCTTT.

The V gene is TRBV9, the J gene TRBJ2-5, with a tentative D call TRBD2 (6 bases). This CDR3 is 16 amino acids long. The V and J ends lost 1 base and 3 bases respectively, with 16 bases between them. Germline loops: CDR1 SGDLS, CDR2 YYNGEE. In DNA form, the CDR3 reads TGTGCCAGCAGCGTAACATTGGGCGGGATCAAAGAGACCCAGTACTTC. It translates to CASSVTLGGIKETQYF.

This clone has just a few counts. J is TRBJ2-5 and V is TRBV7-9; TRBD2 matches 10 bases. CDR1 is SEHNR and CDR2 is FQNEAQ in the germline V gene (reference sequence). This CDR3 spans 15 amino acids. Germline trimming cut 0 bases from V and 5 bases from J; bases unmatched to any gene: 3. The CDR3 is CASSLAGTSAETQYF. CDR3 bases: TGTGCCAGCAGCTTAGCGGGGACTAGCGCTGAGACCCAGTACTTC.

This clone has just a few counts. The genes are TRBV18 and TRBJ2-1; 8 positions match TRBD2. Germline V gene lookup returns CDR1 KGHSH and CDR2 LQKENI. J was trimmed by 9 bases and V by 3 bases; bases with no gene match: 7. The CDR3 extends over 14 amino acids. The CDR3 loop is CASSPGLEFSEQFF. The CDR3 DNA follows: TGTGCCAGCTCACCGGGACTAGAATTTAGTGAGCAGTTCTTC.

J is TRBJ2-1 and V is TRBV7-2; 15 bases agree with TRBD2. CDR1 SGHTA and CDR2 FQGNSA come from the germline V gene. The length of the CDR3 is 16 residues. The V and J ends lost 5 bases and 8 bases, in that order; junction bases with no gene match: 7. This chain's CDR3 is CASSDGTSGRWDEQFF. CDR3 DNA sequence: TGTGCCAGCAGCGACGGGACTAGCGGGAGGTGGGATGAGCAGTTCTTC.

The rearrangement joins TRBV28 to TRBJ2-1; 9 bases line up with TRBD1. CDR1 and CDR2 from the germline V gene are MDHEN and SYDVKM. Trimming removed 6 bases from V and 5 bases from J; junction bases left unmatched: 8. This CDR3 region has 15 residues. CDR3 nucleotides: TGTGCCAGCAGCCCTGGGGACAGGGCCAACAATGAGCAGTTCTTC. This translates into CASSPGDRANNEQFF.

The rearrangement joins TRBV30 to TRBJ2-7; a possible D gene is TRBD2 (6 bases). Germline V gene sequence: CDR1 GTSNPN, CDR2 SVGIG (reference sequence). This CDR3 spans 13 amino acids. Trimming stripped 3 bases from V and 6 bases from J, with 15 bases between. The DNA for the CDR3 is TGTGCCTGGAGCCGGGGACTTCCCGGCGAGCAGTACTTC. Amino acid sequence: CAWSRGLPGEQYF.

The rearrangement links TRBV15 to TRBJ2-3; D is unclear. Germline lookup yields CDR1 LNHNV and CDR2 YYDKDF (reference sequence). The CDR3 covers 14 residues. The V gene lost 0 bases and the J gene lost 6 bases, with 10 bases spanning the gap. The DNA for the CDR3 is TGTGCCACCAGCAGAGACGGGTCCCCCGATACGCAGTATTTT. Its protein is CATSRDGSPDTQYF.

The chain recombines TRBV7-2 with TRBJ2-3; 8 nucleotides align to TRBD2. Looked up from germline, CDR1 is SGHTA and CDR2 is FQGNSA. V was pared by 5 bases and J by 6 bases, with 13 bases of the junction left unmatched. The CDR3 is 16 residues long. The CDR3 coding sequence is TGTGCCAGCAGCACACAAGCTAGCGGGCCGATGGATACGCAGTATTTT. This encodes CASSTQASGPMDTQYF. The variable domain in full, completed from reference TRBV7-2 and TRBJ2-3, reads GAGVSQSPSNKVTEKGKDVELRCDPISGHTALYWYRQSLGQGLEFLIYFQGNSAPDKSGLPSDRFSAERTGGSVSTLTIQRTQQEDSAVYLCASSTQASGPMDTQYFGPGTRLTVL.

The chain recombines TRBV15 with TRBJ2-7; maybe TRBD2 (5 bases). From germline, CDR1 is LNHNV and CDR2 YYDKDF (reference sequence). The CDR3 has 16 residues. V gave up 0 bases and J gave up 6 bases, with 18 bases separating them. The CDR3 here is CATSRDRGLTLGEQYF. The CDR3 DNA sequence: TGTGCCACCAGCAGAGATCGAGGGCTGACCCTGGGCGAGCAGTACTTC.

This clone was counted between two and nine times. This sequence joins TRBV28 and TRBJ1-5, with 9 bases identical to TRBD1. CDR1 and CDR2 (germline): MDHEN, SYDVKM. The CDR3 totals 14 residues. The V and J ends lost 7 bases and 6 bases, in that order; junction bases with no gene match: 7. In DNA, the CDR3 is TGTGCCAGCAACGCACAGGGGGCGGTTCAGCCCCAGCATTTT. Translation: CASNAQGAVQPQHF.